This T cell receptor beta chain was recovered during a study of vaccination and CD4 T cells after COVID-19. Study information: Subjects got two shots of BNT162b2 or mRNA-1273 vaccine. Investigators stimulated cells with overlapping spike peptides drawn from SARS-CoV-2, HCoV-NL63, HCoV-OC43 and HCoV-229E.

This clonotype was picked up a small number of times. The antigen is not known. The treatment here: roughly 10-day PBMC culture with coronavirus spike peptide pools or control peptides (ViraFEST assay). Researchers reported culturing two million PBMCs per well with approximately 9.1 IU/ml IL-2 and approximately 10 ug/ml peptide pools. Cultured CD4+ T-cell DNA underwent Oncomine TCR Beta short-read sequencing. Genomic DNA from cultured CD4+ T cells was extracted. TCRdb re-derived calls from the PCR reads in MiXCR, one entry per CDR3 protein. This sample has around 20,000 distinct CDR3 sequences, with 50% to 70% found just once. This sequence originates from a human donor who received a COVID-19 vaccine. The sample in question was CD4+ T cells from blood, cultured in vitro, obtained after SARS-CoV-2 vaccination.

This CDR3 is CASREDRGQPQHF. The CDR3 bases are TGTGCCAGCAGAGAGGACAGGGGACAGCCCCAGCATTTT. This chain connects TRBV2 to TRBJ1-5; 9 nucleotides line up with TRBD1. Germline V CDR1 and CDR2: SNHLY, FYNNEI. There are 13 residues in the CDR3. The V segment lost 6 bases and the J segment 7 bases; nucleotides outside the gene matches: 4.